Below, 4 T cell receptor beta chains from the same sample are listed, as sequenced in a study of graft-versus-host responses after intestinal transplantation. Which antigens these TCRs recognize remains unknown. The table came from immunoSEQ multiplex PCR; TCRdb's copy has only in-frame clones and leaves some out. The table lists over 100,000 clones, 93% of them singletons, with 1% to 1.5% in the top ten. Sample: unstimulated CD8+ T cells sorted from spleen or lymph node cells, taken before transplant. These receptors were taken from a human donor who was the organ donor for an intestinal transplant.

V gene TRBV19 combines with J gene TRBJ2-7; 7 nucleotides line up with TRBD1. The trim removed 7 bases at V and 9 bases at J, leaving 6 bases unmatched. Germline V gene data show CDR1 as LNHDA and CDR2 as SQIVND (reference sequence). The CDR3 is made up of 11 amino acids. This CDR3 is CASTSGQLQYF. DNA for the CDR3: TGTGCCAGTACCTCGGGACAGTTGCAGTACTTC.

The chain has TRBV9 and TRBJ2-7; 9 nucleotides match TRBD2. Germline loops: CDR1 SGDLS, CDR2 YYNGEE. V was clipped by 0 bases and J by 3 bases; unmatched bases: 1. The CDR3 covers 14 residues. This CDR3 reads CASSVGTSDYEQYF. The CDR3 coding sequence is TGTGCCAGCAGCGTAGGGACTAGCGACTACGAGCAGTACTTC.

The CDR3 nucleotides read TGTGCCAGCAGTTCAGACTACGAGCAGTACTTC. It specifies CASSSDYEQYF. The rearrangement links TRBV2 to TRBJ2-7; D call uncertain. CDR1 SNHLY and CDR2 FYNNEI come from the germline V gene. This CDR3 is built from 11 residues. Trimming removed 5 bases from V and 3 bases from J, with 5 bases in between.

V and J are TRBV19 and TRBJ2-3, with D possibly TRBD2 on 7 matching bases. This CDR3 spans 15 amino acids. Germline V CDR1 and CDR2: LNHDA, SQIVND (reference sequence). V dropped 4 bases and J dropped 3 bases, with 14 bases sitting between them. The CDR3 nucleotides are TGTGCCAGTAGTAGGGGGGGGCCAAATACAGATACGCAGTATTTT. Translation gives CASSRGGPNTDTQYF.